The entry below describes one TCR beta chain. Its target antigen remains unknown. Base-call qualities are not available, and no considerably larger clone is one nucleotide away. The immunoSEQ assay used for TCR sequencing gave the T-cell fraction in both tumor and uninvolved lung tissue. Per the authors' processing: To analyze survival, patients were divided into a high T-cell fraction group (upper tertile) and a low T-cell fraction group (lower two tertiles), and the two groups were compared using a log-rank test. A signed-rank test was used to test differences in T-cell fraction between paired tumor and uninvolved lung samples. TCRdb took over this immuneACCESS table, retaining in-frame rearrangements with V and J assigned. Such tables are incomplete; in checked studies, under half of the missing clones stem from an unresolved V gene, and the remainder is unexplained. Clone size and the V and J calls come from that table; the DNA yielded D and trimming. This sample comprises over 12,000 clones, roughly 82% of them detected only once. Clones ranked in the top ten supply less than 20% of the sample.

The trim is 2 bases for V and 6 bases for J, with a gap of 11 bases between the germline ends. The CDR3 contains 14 residues, cysteine and phenylalanine counted. Just CDR3 DNA is preserved here, 42 bases in frame from base 1. From the germline V gene, CDR1 is SNHLY and CDR2 is FYNNEI. The first patient joined ICON in the first half of 2016, and enrollment wrapped up when the last patient was enrolled in September 2018. A subcohort of some 80 patients provided fresh tumor and matched uninvolved tissue for in-depth immune analyses, with TCR sequencing among those analyses. TCR sequencing was performed on DNA isolated from bulk tissue, without cell sorting. The record originates from a study of tumor-infiltrating lymphocytes in localized non-small cell lung cancer (dated by TCRdb to the early 2020s). About the investigation overall: Several histologies were represented in the cohort, which also included both smokers and never-smokers as well as patients whose samples were collected after neoadjuvant chemotherapy. In total, the ICON cohort consisted of over a hundred surgical patients with localized non-small cell lung cancer who had their tumors resected. The paired tumor versus uninvolved lung comparison of immunoSEQ T-cell fraction included roughly 60 patients. From each patient came resected tumor tissue plus uninvolved lung tissue from that same patient, and the uninvolved lung tissue was described as non-adjacent to the tumor. Alongside flow cytometry, multiplex immunofluorescence, RNA-seq, exome sequencing and proteomics, TCR sequencing was applied to the same patients as one of several integrated assays.

Study-level results and caveats: In line with immunofluorescence CD3 counts, TCRbeta sequencing supported higher T cell infiltration in tumors compared with uninvolved lung tissue. Different pieces of the same tissue were used for different assays, so technical variation could not be separated from intratumor heterogeneity. Recurrence-free survival showed no association with tumor T-cell fraction measured by TCR sequencing (p = 0.61). No difference in TCR-derived T-cell fraction was observed between the flow cytometry-defined immunotypes IM1 (good prognosis) and IM2 (poor prognosis). Because assay coverage varied across patients depending on available tissue quantity, TCR sequencing was performed for only a subset of the cohort.

Source material: lung tumor tissue. The sequence derives from a human donor with non-small cell lung cancer. The sequence is built from TRBV2 and TRBJ1-5; D gene: possibly TRBD1, on 5 matching bases. The sequenced DNA is TGTGCCAGCAGTGAACAGGGTCCTGTTCAGCCCCAGCATTTT. This translates into CASSEQGPVQPQHF.